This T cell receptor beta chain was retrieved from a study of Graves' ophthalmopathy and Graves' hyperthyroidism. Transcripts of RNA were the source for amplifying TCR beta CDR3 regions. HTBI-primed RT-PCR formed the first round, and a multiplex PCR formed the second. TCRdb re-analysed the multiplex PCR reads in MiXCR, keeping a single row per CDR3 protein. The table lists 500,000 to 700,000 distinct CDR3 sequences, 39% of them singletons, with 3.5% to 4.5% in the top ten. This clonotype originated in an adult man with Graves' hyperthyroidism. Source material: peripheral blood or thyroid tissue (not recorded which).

The CDR3 DNA is TGTGCCAGCAGTTCAGCAGGGCTGGGCACTGAAGCTTTCTTT. The encoded protein is CASSSAGLGTEAFF. The chain joins TRBV27 to TRBJ1-1; D is possibly TRBD1 (5 bases). Germline V CDR1 and CDR2: MNHEY, SMNVEV (reference sequence). Trimming left V 4 bases short and J 4 bases short, with 13 bases between. CDR3 length: 14 amino acids.